The T cell receptor beta chain described here comes from a study of vaccination and CD4 T cells after COVID-19. Details on this clonotype: Its cognate antigen is unknown.

CDR1 is ENHRY, CDR2 SYGVKD, per germline. The CDR3 is made up of 15 amino acids. Germline trimming cut 7 bases from V and 1 base from J; bases unmatched to any gene: 9. Researchers used the Oncomine TCR Beta short-read assay to sequence DNA from cultured CD4+ T cells. TCRdb re-derived calls from the PCR reads in MiXCR, one entry per CDR3 protein. The repertoire holds a few thousand distinct CDR3 sequences, with roughly 26% as singletons. The sample's treatment: roughly 11-day PBMC culture with coronavirus spike peptide pools or control peptides (ViraFEST assay). This receptor was taken from a human donor who had recovered from COVID-19. The chain has TRBV10-3 and TRBJ1-2, with 7 bases identical to TRBD1. The specimen sequenced was CD4+ T cells from blood, cultured in vitro. CDR3 region: CAIIGGQDLNYGYTF. DNA of the CDR3: TGTGCCATCATAGGTGGACAGGATCTTAACTATGGCTACACCTTC.